This T cell receptor beta chain was identified during a study of T cell repertoires in cytomegalovirus infection. Study background: Both recently identified HLA-C-restricted and well-studied HLA-B-restricted CMV epitopes were used in the study. Shared public TCR beta signatures pointed to both CMV infection and a matching HLA type. Study-level findings and limits: The ex vivo response was dominated by HLA-C-restricted CMV-specific TCR beta clonotypes.

V lost 5 bases to trimming and J lost 9 bases; unmatched junction nucleotides: 12. The length of the CDR3 is 15 residues. TCRdb reprocessed the reads with MiXCR, giving one entry per CDR3 protein. The profile shows around 430,000 distinct CDR3 sequences, under 45% of them singletons. Comments on this clonotype: Antigen: not known.

This sequence was found in a human donor in good health (CMV status not recorded). Some clones in this sample may be carry-over from other donors' samples. The chain links TRBV12-3 or TRBV12-4 to TRBJ1-5; 8 bases map to TRBD1. The sequencing here drew on cultured PBMCs, taken from culture after CMV antigen stimulation. The CDR3 nucleotides read TGTGCCAGCAGTGGACAGGGTGGGACAAGGGGGCCCCAGCATTTT. This codes for CASSGQGGTRGPQHF.